This note documents a single T cell receptor (beta chain) sequence. Original data processing: From reference gene primer amplification, estimates of nucleated cell counts were derived. Only in-frame clones appear in the TCRdb table, and some are missing; sequencing was by immunoSEQ multiplex PCR. That table supplies the V and J calls and clone size; D and trimming were determined from the DNA. The sample has about 160,000 clones, approximately 91% seen once. This entry belongs to a study of blood T cell repertoires in COVID-19. About the research overall: There were acute and convalescent COVID-19 samples, and they came from the United States, Italy and Spain. Nucleic acid was either cDNA or gDNA, and it came from T cells, B-cell-depleted T cells, or PBMCs.

CDR3 length equals 15 residues. Germline assignment: CDR1 SGDLS and CDR2 YYNGEE. With V trimmed by 2 bases and J by 5 bases, 7 bases remained unmatched. This chain connects TRBV9 to TRBJ2-1, with 7 bases identical to TRBD1. This sequence originates from a man between 18 and 35 years old with acute or convalescent COVID-19. What was sequenced was peripheral blood. In nucleotides, the CDR3 is TGTGCCAGCAGCGTCACAGACAGGGTTGACAATGAGCAGTTCTTC. It translates to CASSVTDRVDNEQFF.